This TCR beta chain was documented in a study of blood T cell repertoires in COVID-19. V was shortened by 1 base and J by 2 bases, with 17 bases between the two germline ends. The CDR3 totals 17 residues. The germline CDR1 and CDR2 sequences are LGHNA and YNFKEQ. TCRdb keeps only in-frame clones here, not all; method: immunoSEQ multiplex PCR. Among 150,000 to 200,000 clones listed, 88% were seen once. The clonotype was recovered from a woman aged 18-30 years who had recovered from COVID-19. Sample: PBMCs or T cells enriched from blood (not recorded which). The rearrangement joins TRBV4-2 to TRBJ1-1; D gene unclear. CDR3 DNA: TGTGCCAGCAGCCAAGGTAGAGCAGAGACTCAAAACACTGAAGCTTTCTTT. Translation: CASSQGRAETQNTEAFF.